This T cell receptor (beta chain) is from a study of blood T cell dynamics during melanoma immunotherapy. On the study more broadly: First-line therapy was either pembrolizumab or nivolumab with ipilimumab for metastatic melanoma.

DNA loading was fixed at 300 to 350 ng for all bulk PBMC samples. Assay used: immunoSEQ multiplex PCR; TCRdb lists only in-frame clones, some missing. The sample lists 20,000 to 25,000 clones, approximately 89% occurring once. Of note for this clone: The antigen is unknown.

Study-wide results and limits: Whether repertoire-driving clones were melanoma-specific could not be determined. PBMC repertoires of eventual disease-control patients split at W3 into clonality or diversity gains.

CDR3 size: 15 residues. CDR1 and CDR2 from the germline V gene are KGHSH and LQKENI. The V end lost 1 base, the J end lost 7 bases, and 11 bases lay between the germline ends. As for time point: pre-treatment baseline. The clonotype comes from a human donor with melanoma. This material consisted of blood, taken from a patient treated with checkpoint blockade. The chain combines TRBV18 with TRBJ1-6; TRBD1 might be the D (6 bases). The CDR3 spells CASSPLEGGNSPLHF. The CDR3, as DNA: TGTGCCAGCTCACCACTCGAAGGGGGAAATTCACCCCTCCACTTT.